This TCR beta chain is from a study of early T cells in non-severe SARS-CoV-2 infection. Turning to the study itself: Sequencing of bulk RNA from unsorted whole blood was done, without chain pairing. General observations from the study: CD4 and private specificities were missed by VDJdb matching, which favored anti-spike CD8 responses.

For this clonotype: Its antigen is unidentified.

The CDR3 is 16 residues long. Germline CDR1 SGHVS, CDR2 FNYEAQ. The V end lost 0 bases, the J end lost 4 bases, and 13 bases lay between the germline ends. TCRdb reprocessed the 5' RACE reads via MiXCR and lists one record per CDR3 protein. Of 75,000 to 80,000 distinct CDR3 sequences listed, around 11% were seen once; the top ten hold approximately 12%. The sequencing used whole blood, collected at baseline. The genes are TRBV7-6 and TRBJ2-1; no reliable D call. The origin of this receptor is an adult who was a healthcare worker with PCR-confirmed SARS-CoV-2 infection or an uninfected control (not recorded which). CDR3 residues: CASSLAPDVQYNEQFF. The DNA for the CDR3 is TGTGCCAGCAGCTTAGCGCCGGACGTCCAATACAATGAGCAGTTCTTC.